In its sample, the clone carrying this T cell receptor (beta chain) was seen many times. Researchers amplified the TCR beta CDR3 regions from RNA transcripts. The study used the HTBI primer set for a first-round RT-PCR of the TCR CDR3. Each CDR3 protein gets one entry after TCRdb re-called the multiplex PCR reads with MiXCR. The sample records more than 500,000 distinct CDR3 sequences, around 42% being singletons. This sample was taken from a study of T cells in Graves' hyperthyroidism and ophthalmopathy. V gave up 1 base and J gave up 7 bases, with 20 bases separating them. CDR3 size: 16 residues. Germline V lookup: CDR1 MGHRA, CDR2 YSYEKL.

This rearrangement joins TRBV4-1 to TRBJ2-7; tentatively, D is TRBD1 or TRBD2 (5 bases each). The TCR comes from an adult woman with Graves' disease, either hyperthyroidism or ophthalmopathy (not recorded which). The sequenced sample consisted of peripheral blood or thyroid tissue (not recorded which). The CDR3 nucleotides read TGCGCCAGCAGCCAAGCTTTGATCGGGGCGGGCACAGAGCAGTACTTC. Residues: CASSQALIGAGTEQYF.